The entry below gives a single TCR beta chain sequence along with its context. CDR3 length equals 18 residues. The germline gives CDR1 SGHVS, CDR2 FQNEAQ. V was cut by 0 bases and J by 0 bases, with 12 bases left in between. The authors' processing: Amplification with reference gene primers provided the estimates of nucleated cell counts. Here immunoSEQ multiplex PCR was the method, and the copy in TCRdb shows in-frame clones only, minus some. The DNA was the basis for D and trimming; V, J and clone size are from that table. The table lists around 200,000 clones, around four fifths of them singletons, with 2.5% to 3.5% in the top ten. The data belong to a study of blood T cell repertoires in COVID-19. Background on the study: Researchers got acute and convalescent COVID-19 samples from the United States, Italy and Spain. Nucleic acid was either cDNA or gDNA, and it came from T cells, B-cell-depleted T cells, or PBMCs.

The sample consisted of peripheral blood. The TCR sequence derives from a man in his forties or fifties with active or convalescent COVID-19. The chain uses TRBV7-8 and TRBJ1-6; possibly TRBD1 for D (6 bases). Here the CDR3 DNA reads TGTGCCAGCAGCTTAGCGGTAACAGGGAGCTCCTATAATTCACCCCTCCACTTT. It encodes CASSLAVTGSSYNSPLHF.